These 20 T cell receptor beta chains came from one sample sequenced in a study of shared clonotypes between healthy human individuals. The data were produced by immunoSEQ multiplex PCR, yet TCRdb's version contains in-frame clones alone and is incomplete. The data hold some 1.5 million clones, with around 98% observed a single time. The material sequenced was naive CD4+ T cells sorted from blood. As for subset: CD45RA+ positively selected. The origin of the receptors is a man under 40 in good health.

The chain couples TRBV9 to TRBJ2-3; 14 nucleotides line up with TRBD2. V shed 3 bases and J 6 bases; nucleotides not matched to a gene: 9. This CDR3 is 17 amino acids long. From germline, CDR1 is SGDLS and CDR2 YYNGEE. The CDR3 nucleotides read TGTGCCAGCAGCGCGGACAGACTAGCGGGAGGGTTGGATACGCAGTATTTT. Residues: CASSADRLAGGLDTQYF.

In nucleotides, the CDR3 is TGTGCCAGCAAGGGGACACCCCAGAATGAGCAGTTCTTC. Residues: CASKGTPQNEQFF. This chain connects TRBV9 to TRBJ2-1; possible D gene TRBD1, 6 bases. The CDR3 contains 13 residues. Germline loops: CDR1 SGDLS, CDR2 YYNGEE. V gave up 6 bases and J gave up 7 bases, with 14 bases separating them. The complete variable domain, with remaining parts taken from reference TRBV9 and TRBJ2-1, reads DSGVTQTPKHLITATGQRVTLRCSPRSGDLSVYWYQQSLDQGLQFLIQYYNGEERAKGNILERFSAQQFPDLHSELNLSSLELGDSALYFCASKGTPQNEQFFGPGTRLTVL.

The V and J genes are TRBV4-1 and TRBJ1-3; D not resolved. The germline CDR1 and CDR2 sequences are MGHRA and YSYEKL. Trimming shortened V by 2 bases and J by 5 bases, and 4 bases separated the two germline ends. CDR3 size: 12 residues. The CDR3 reads CASSQPRNTIYF. CDR3 DNA sequence: TGCGCCAGCAGCCAACCTCGAAACACCATATATTTT.

The V gene is TRBV19, the J gene TRBJ2-3, with D perhaps being TRBD1 or TRBD2 (6 bases each). The germline V gene has CDR1 LNHDA and CDR2 SQIVND (reference sequence). V was pared by 3 bases and J by 0 bases, with 13 bases between. CDR3 size: 16 residues. The CDR3 region has the DNA TGTGCCAGTAGTATCCCCGGGGGCCCTAGCACAGATACGCAGTATTTT. Its protein product is CASSIPGGPSTDTQYF.

V and J are TRBV28 and TRBJ2-1, with D unresolved. The CDR3 loop spans 14 amino acids. CDR1 and CDR2 (germline): MDHEN, SYDVKM. Trimming took 4 bases from V and 2 from J, leaving 9 bases between them. As DNA, the CDR3 is TGTGCCAGCAGTTCGGTGGACCCCTACAATGAGCAGTTCTTC. Protein: CASSSVDPYNEQFF.

Comments on this clone: Other DNA sequences in the same sample also yield this CDR3. This chain uses TRBV5-1 with TRBJ1-1; D is unresolved. Germline V CDR1 and CDR2: SGHRS, YFSETQ. This CDR3 contains 14 residues. Trimming removed 0 bases at V and 1 base at J, with 7 bases between. The CDR3, as DNA: TGCGCCAGCAGCTTGGTTCGGGGGAACACTGAAGCTTTCTTT. As protein: CASSLVRGNTEAFF.

Here the CDR3 reads CASSYSAGAQETQYF. CDR3 sequence (DNA): TGTGCCAGCAGTTACTCAGCGGGGGCTCAAGAGACCCAGTACTTC. The chain uses TRBV6-5 and TRBJ2-5; 8 bases agree with TRBD2. The CDR3 runs 15 residues. V gave up 0 bases and J gave up 2 bases; unmatched junction bases: 2. Looked up from germline, CDR1 is MNHEY and CDR2 is SVGAGI.

The chain recombines TRBV5-4 with TRBJ2-7; D may match TRBD1 or TRBD2 (5 bases each). Germline CDR1 is SGHNT and CDR2 is YYREEE (reference sequence). CDR3 length: 13 amino acids. V was shortened by 2 bases and J by 5 bases, with 11 bases between the two germline ends. The CDR3 is CASSFGTLDEQYF. The CDR3 coding sequence is TGTGCCAGCAGCTTCGGGACGTTGGACGAGCAGTACTTC.

The genes are TRBV2 and TRBJ2-3; TRBD2 aligns across 13 bases. After removal of 3 bases from V and 5 bases from J, the junction contained 11 bases not matched to a gene. In germline, CDR1 is SNHLY, CDR2 FYNNEI. The CDR3 length is 18 residues. The CDR3 here is CASSDGRTSGSSGDTQYF. In DNA form, the CDR3 reads TGTGCCAGCAGTGATGGGAGGACTAGCGGGAGCTCGGGAGATACGCAGTATTTT.

V usage is TRBV27 and J usage is TRBJ2-7; maybe TRBD1 (5 bases). The CDR3 is made up of 13 amino acids. Trimming pared 0 bases from V and 5 bases from J, leaving 8 bases between. The germline V gene has CDR1 MNHEY and CDR2 SMNVEV (reference sequence). Written as DNA, the CDR3 is TGTGCCAGCAGTTTATCATCCAGGGACGAGCAGTACTTC. Protein: CASSLSSRDEQYF.

The chain has TRBV6-5 and TRBJ1-4; D is unresolved. The CDR3 extends over 14 amino acids. With 7 bases removed from V and 0 bases from J, the gap between germline ends came to 9 bases. The germline V gene encodes CDR1 MNHEY and CDR2 SVGAGI. The CDR3, as DNA: TGTGCCAGCAAAGGACTTTCAACTAATGAAAAACTGTTTTTT. This translates into CASKGLSTNEKLFF.

This chain uses TRBV6-6 with TRBJ2-5, with 11 bases that match TRBD2. Germline V gives CDR1 MNHNY, CDR2 SVGAGI (reference sequence). The CDR3 is 16 amino acids. The ends lost 0 bases at V and 5 bases at J; junction bases unmatched: 5. CDR3 in amino acids: CASSYSLAGVGETQYF. CDR3 DNA sequence: TGTGCCAGCAGTTACTCACTAGCGGGAGTTGGGGAGACCCAGTACTTC.

The chain recombines TRBV7-2 with TRBJ2-1; TRBD1 aligns across 9 bases. This CDR3 spans 16 amino acids. The J segment lost 2 bases and the V segment lost 1 base, leaving 3 bases of the junction unmatched. The germline V gene encodes CDR1 SGHTA and CDR2 FQGNSA. CDR3 DNA sequence: TGTGCCAGCAGCTTAGATAGGGACAGGGCCTACAATGAGCAGTTCTTC. This encodes CASSLDRDRAYNEQFF.

The rearrangement links TRBV11-2 to TRBJ2-2; D is ambiguous. Germline CDR1 SGHAT, CDR2 FQNNGV. The V end lost 0 bases, the J end lost 7 bases, and 9 bases lay between the germline ends. The CDR3 covers 14 residues. This CDR3 reads CASSLELVDGELFF. The CDR3 DNA is TGTGCCAGCAGCTTAGAGCTGGTTGACGGGGAGCTGTTTTTT.

The chain employs TRBV2 and TRBJ1-3; D call uncertain. In germline, CDR1 is SNHLY, CDR2 FYNNEI. The V gene lost 2 bases and the J gene lost 1 base, with 9 bases spanning the gap. This CDR3 is built from 15 residues. The CDR3, as DNA: TGTGCCAGCAGTGAAATGTTTAGATCTGGAAACACCATATATTTT. Translated, it gives CASSEMFRSGNTIYF.

CDR3 sequence (DNA): TGTGCCAGCAGCCAAGTTCAGTCGCAGACCCAGTACTTC. It specifies CASSQVQSQTQYF. The chain combines TRBV4-2 with TRBJ2-5; D remains ambiguous. CDR1 is LGHNA and CDR2 is YNFKEQ in the germline V gene. The CDR3 is made up of 13 amino acids. The V gene lost 1 base and the J gene lost 6 bases, with 9 bases spanning the gap.

On this clone itself: Other nucleotide sequences in the sample specify the same CDR3. The chain uses TRBV5-1 and TRBJ2-1; 7 nucleotides align to TRBD1. CDR3 length: 14 residues. Germline values: CDR1 SGHRS, CDR2 YFSETQ. Trimming took 1 base from V and 4 from J; bases not matched to a gene: 2. The CDR3 DNA sequence: TGCGCCAGCAGCTTGCCGGGACAGTACAATGAGCAGTTCTTC. Its protein product is CASSLPGQYNEQFF.

This chain uses TRBV9 with TRBJ2-5, with a possible D match to TRBD2 (6 bases). Germline CDR1 and CDR2: SGDLS and YYNGEE. The ends were cut back, 0 bases at V and 5 bases at J, with 14 bases in the middle. The CDR3 length is 15 residues. CDR3 sequence reads: CASSVVAGKGETQYF. In DNA, the CDR3 is TGTGCCAGCAGCGTAGTCGCGGGAAAGGGGGAGACCCAGTACTTC.

The chain employs TRBV28 and TRBJ1-2; TRBD1 might be the D (6 bases). V was shortened by 8 bases and J by 4 bases, with 14 bases between the two germline ends. Germline V gene data show CDR1 as MDHEN and CDR2 as SYDVKM. CDR3 size: 13 residues. CDR3 region: CASGPDRIYGYTF. In DNA form, the CDR3 reads TGTGCCAGCGGACCAGACAGGATCTATGGCTACACCTTC.

The V call is TRBV28, the J call TRBJ1-2; maybe TRBD1 (5 bases). The CDR3 runs 11 residues. CDR1 and CDR2 (germline): MDHEN, SYDVKM. CDR3 sequence: CVVFGADGYTF. CDR3 DNA sequence: TGTGTCGTATTTGGGGCTGATGGCTACACCTTC.